Listed below are T cell receptor beta chains from one sample, sequenced in a study of shared clonotypes between healthy human individuals. TCRdb keeps only in-frame clones here, not all; method: immunoSEQ multiplex PCR. The sample contains almost 700,000 clones, 92% of which appear only once. Sequences were obtained from naive CD8+ T cells sorted from blood. Receptor source: a man aged 30 to 39 in good health. Each CDR3 is given with its conserved first and last residue. Each record gives: clone size, D gene, J gene, V gene, CDR3 DNA, CDR3 protein. The D gene is left open where the match is weak. Clone size is given for some rows only: seen once, a few or many times, or a class if the clone is expanded.

. TRBD1 TRBJ2-3 TRBV15 TGTGCCACCAGCAGAACCCGGGACAGGACACGCACAGATACGCAGTATTTT CATSRTRDRTRTDTQYF
. TRBD1 TRBJ2-1 TRBV6-1 TGTGCCAGCAGTGGAGCCACAGGGGCGGCTTACAATGAGCAGTTCTTC CASSGATGAAYNEQFF
few . TRBJ2-1 TRBV7-9 TGTGCCAGCAGCTTATCCGGCAATGAGCAGTTCTTC CASSLSGNEQFF
. . TRBJ2-2 TRBV28 TGTGCCAGCAGTTTACGGACTACGAACACCGGGGAGCTGTTTTTT CASSLRTTNTGELFF
. . TRBJ2-1 TRBV7-9 TGTGCCAGCAGCCCCGGCGGTCACCGGGACCCTCTTGGGAATGAGCAGTTCTTC CASSPGGHRDPLGNEQFF
once TRBD1 TRBJ1-2 TRBV9 TGTGCCAGCAGCGTTACAGGGGTCGGCTACACCTTC CASSVTGVGYTF
. . TRBJ2-7 TRBV19 TGTGCCAGTAGCCGGGCCCTAGGCGCCTACGAGCAGTACTTC CASSRALGAYEQYF
. TRBD2 TRBJ2-7 TRBV4-1 TGCGCCAGCGGGACTAGCGGGTCGGCGAGCTACGAGCAGTACTTC CASGTSGSASYEQYF
. . TRBJ2-7 TRBV19 TGTGCCAGTAGTCCCGCTGGGGGCTACGAGCAGTACTTC CASSPAGGYEQYF
. . TRBJ2-5 TRBV27 TGTGCCAGCAGTTTCCCCGGAGGGGAGACCCAGTACTTC CASSFPGGETQYF
once . TRBJ2-2 TRBV27 TGTGCCAGCAGTTTAGACAGGATAACCGGGGAGCTGTTTTTT CASSLDRITGELFF
. . TRBJ2-5 TRBV7-9 TGTGCCAGCAGCTTAGTCGACAGCCAAGAGACCCAGTACTTC CASSLVDSQETQYF
. . TRBJ2-1 TRBV6-6 TGTGCCAGCAGTTACTCCCCGGAGCCCTCCTACAATGAGCAGTTCTTC CASSYSPEPSYNEQFF
. . TRBJ1-1 TRBV5-1 TGCGCCAGCAGCTTGGAGGGGCGGGGTACGAACACTGAAGCTTTCTTT CASSLEGRGTNTEAFF
. . TRBJ2-3 TRBV28 TGTGCCAGCAGCCCGCCCACGCAGTATTTT CASSPPTQYF
once TRBD1 TRBJ2-7 TRBV7-9 TGTGCCAGCAGCACCACCGGGACAGGCTCCTACGAGCAGTACTTC CASSTTGTGSYEQYF
. TRBD2 TRBJ2-1 TRBV5-5 TGTGCCAGCAGCCAACGACTAGCGGGAGATGGAAACAATGAGCAGTTCTTC CASSQRLAGDGNNEQFF
. . TRBJ2-1 TRBV27 TGTGCCAGCAGTTTACGGGTGAGACAATACAATGAGCAGTTCTTC CASSLRVRQYNEQFF
. . TRBJ2-7 TRBV9 TGTGCCAGCAGCCTATCGGGATGGGTACGGGACGAGCAGTACTTC CASSLSGWVRDEQYF
. . TRBJ1-2 TRBV27 TGTGCCAGCAGTTTATCAGGGTTTGGCTACACCTTC CASSLSGFGYTF
. . TRBJ1-4 TRBV7-9 TGTGCCAGCAGCTTAGCCCCCCTAACGGGATTATCGGTAAAACTGTTTTTT CASSLAPLTGLSVKLFF
. . TRBJ2-7 TRBV6-6 TGTGCCAGCAGTTTCTCGGACCCAAGAAAGTTGGGCGAGCAGTACTTC CASSFSDPRKLGEQYF
. TRBD2 TRBJ2-7 TRBV4-1 TGCGCCAGCAGCCAGGCGGGAGGGTCCTACGAGCAGTACTTC CASSQAGGSYEQYF
many TRBD2 TRBJ2-3 TRBV14 TGTGCCAGCAGCCGGGGACTAGCGGCAGATACGCAGTATTTT CASSRGLAADTQYF
. . TRBJ2-7 TRBV5-5 TGTGCCAGCAGCGACTCAGGGAACTCCTACGAGCAGTACTTC CASSDSGNSYEQYF
. TRBD2 TRBJ2-1 TRBV9 TGTGCCAGCAGCGTAGTGGGCGGGAGGCAAGCGGGCAATGAGCAGTTCTTC CASSVVGGRQAGNEQFF
. . TRBJ2-1 TRBV9 TGTGCCAGCAGCGTAGGACAGGTATCCTACAATGAGCAGTTCTTC CASSVGQVSYNEQFF
. . TRBJ1-5 TRBV27 TGTGCCAGCAGCCTCAACCCGACAGGAATTAAGCAGCCCCAGCATTTT CASSLNPTGIKQPQHF
. . TRBJ2-5 TRBV27 TGTGCCAGCAGTTGGGCAGCGGACCCCGGGCGGGGGACCCAGTACTTC CASSWAADPGRGTQYF
. . TRBJ2-7 TRBV6-1 TGTGCCAGCAGTGAAAGGGAGGCGTTCTACGAGCAGTACTTC CASSEREAFYEQYF
. . TRBJ2-7 TRBV15 TGTGCCACCAGCAGGGGTCCTTACGAGCAGTACTTC CATSRGPYEQYF
. . TRBJ1-1 TRBV5-5 TGTGCCAGCCAAACCCGAGGGGACACTGAAGCTTTCTTT CASQTRGDTEAFF
. TRBD2 TRBJ2-7 TRBV9 TGTGCCAGCAGCCAGAGCGGGAGTACCGAGCAGTACTTC CASSQSGSTEQYF
. TRBD1 TRBJ1-2 TRBV11-2 TGTGCCAGCAGCCCGTGGGACAGGGGGCTCACGGATGGCTACACCTTC CASSPWDRGLTDGYTF
. TRBD2 TRBJ2-7 TRBV7-9 TGTGCCAGCAGCCCTAGCGGGATGGCCTACGAGCAGTACTTC CASSPSGMAYEQYF
. . TRBJ1-4 TRBV7-9 TGTGCCAGCAGCTCAGAAGGGTGGTTGGATGAAAAACTGTTTTTT CASSSEGWLDEKLFF
. TRBD1 TRBJ2-7 TRBV13 TGTGCCAGCAGCCCATGGGACAGACTCTACGAGCAGTACTTC CASSPWDRLYEQYF
. . TRBJ2-1 TRBV9 TGTGCCAGCAGCGTAGGACTTGGTGAGCAGTTCTTC CASSVGLGEQFF
. . TRBJ1-2 TRBV4-1 TGCGCCAGCAGCCAATCTCTCGGAAGCAGCTATGGCTACACCTTC CASSQSLGSSYGYTF
. TRBD2 TRBJ2-7 TRBV28 TGTGCCAGCAGTTTGGGGGGGAGCGGGAGTGAGTACGAGCAGTACTTC CASSLGGSGSEYEQYF
. . TRBJ1-5 TRBV27 TGTGCCAGCAGTTTATATCAGGGGCGGGGGGGTGCTCAGCCCCAGCATTTT CASSLYQGRGGAQPQHF
. . TRBJ2-2 TRBV15 TGTGCCACCAGCCCCCTGGGAGATAACACCGGGGAGCTGTTTTTT CATSPLGDNTGELFF
. TRBD1 TRBJ1-5 TRBV29-1 TGCAGCGTTCCGGGACAGGGTAATCAGCCCCAGCATTTT CSVPGQGNQPQHF
few . TRBJ2-2 TRBV7-9 TGTGCCAGCAGCCCACCTCTCGCGAACACCGGGGAGCTGTTTTTT CASSPPLANTGELFF
. . TRBJ1-2 TRBV6-5 TGTGCCAGCAGTCCCGGCATCTATAACTATGGCTACACCTTC CASSPGIYNYGYTF
. . TRBJ1-5 TRBV27 TGTGCCAGCAGTTTTGGGGGGCTGGGCAATCAGCCCCAGCATTTT CASSFGGLGNQPQHF
. . TRBJ2-7 TRBV30 TGTGCCTGGAGTCCAGGGGGGCGGTACGAGCAGTACTTC CAWSPGGRYEQYF
. . TRBJ1-1 TRBV4-1 TGCGCCAGCAGCCAACAGGGTAGACTGTCCAGCACTGAAGCTTTCTTT CASSQQGRLSSTEAFF
. . TRBJ2-1 TRBV14 TGTGCCAGCAGCCAAGGACAGCGGTTCTCCTACAATGAGCAGTTCTTC CASSQGQRFSYNEQFF
. TRBD2 TRBJ2-1 TRBV6-6 TGTGCCAGCAGTGGGACTAGGATGGTACCCGATGAGCAGTTCTTC CASSGTRMVPDEQFF
. . TRBJ1-1 TRBV5-1 TGCGCCAGCAGCTTGGCCCAGGGCCGGGGGACTGAAGCTTTCTTT CASSLAQGRGTEAFF
. TRBD2 TRBJ2-1 TRBV29-1 TGCAGCATGCGACAGGTACTCGGACTAGCGGGAGGGTTAAAAAGTGGCTACAATGAGCAGTTCTTC CSMRQVLGLAGGLKSGYNEQFF
. . TRBJ2-1 TRBV7-8 TGTGCCAGCAGCGGAATCGGGTTCTACAATGAGCAGTTCTTC CASSGIGFYNEQFF
. TRBD2 TRBJ2-1 TRBV28 TGTGCCAGCAGTTCTCCCGGACTAGCGGAGCTTAGCTCCTACAATGAGCAGTTCTTC CASSSPGLAELSSYNEQFF
. . TRBJ1-4 TRBV7-9 TGTGCCAGCAGCCCCCGGGACAACGCTAATGAAAAACTGTTTTTT CASSPRDNANEKLFF
. . TRBJ2-5 TRBV7-9 TGTGCCAGCAGCTTATCTGAAGAAGAGACCCAGTACTTC CASSLSEEETQYF
. . TRBJ2-5 TRBV7-6 TGTGCCAGCAGCACGCTGACAGTCGTCCAAGAGACCCAGTACTTC CASSTLTVVQETQYF